This T cell receptor (beta chain) was documented in a study of T-cell reconstitution after alpha-beta-depleted transplantation in children. Unique molecular identifiers were used in preparing the TCRbeta library. TCRdb ran MiXCR on the PCR reads and lists one entry per CDR3 protein. The sample consists of 250,000 to 300,000 distinct CDR3 sequences, 10% of them appearing once. The germline V gene encodes CDR1 SGHKS and CDR2 YYEKEE (reference sequence). Trimming removed 1 base from V and 1 base from J, with 8 bases in between. CDR3 length: 14 amino acids. This clonotype occurred many times. The specimen comprised PBMCs, sampled before TCRalphabeta/CD19-depleted stem cell transplant. This TCR derives from a boy in the first two years of life with acute myeloid leukemia, due to receive a stem cell transplant. This chain connects TRBV5-5 to TRBJ2-5; D uncertain. CDR3 amino acids: CASSLSGSQETQYF. The CDR3 coding sequence is TGTGCCAGCAGCTTGTCGGGCTCCCAAGAGACCCAGTACTTC. Together with reference TRBV5-5 and TRBJ2-5, the CDR3 gives the full variable domain: DAGVTQSPTHLIKTRGQQVTLRCSPISGHKSVSWYQQVLGQGPQFIFQYYEKEERGRGNFPDRFSARQFPNYSSELNVNALLLGDSALYLCASSLSGSQETQYFGPGTRLLVL.